The present T cell receptor beta chain was sequenced within a study of post-analysis software for immune sequencing data. General study results and limits: Roughly 5 TRBV segments occurring more often in patients than controls included TRBV5-6, TRBV5-1 and TRBV20-1.

Trimming took off 5 bases at V and 5 bases at J, with 18 bases between the two ends. CDR1 is SEHNR, CDR2 FQNEAQ, per germline (reference sequence). The CDR3 covers 15 residues. This clonotype came up a few times. The antigen is not known. Unique-molecular-identifier-tagged TCR beta cDNA libraries were used. TCRdb reprocessed the PCR reads with MiXCR, giving one entry per CDR3 protein. Here the sample spans 150,000 to 200,000 distinct CDR3 sequences, about 32% being singletons. This chain uses TRBV7-9 with TRBJ1-1; TRBD1 is a possible D gene (5 bases). Sequencing was performed on blood. The TCR was taken from a girl aged 10 to 17 with multiple sclerosis. In DNA form, the CDR3 reads TGTGCCAGCAGCCTAGAGAAGCAGGGAAGAACTGAAGCTTTCTTT. It codes for CASSLEKQGRTEAFF.